This TCR beta chain is from a study of T cell repertoires in aging, cancer and after chemotherapy. The junction had 6 bases not matched to a gene; V was cut back by 6 bases and J by 2 bases. CDR3 length: 14 residues. CDR1 and CDR2 from the germline V gene are DFQATT and SNEGSKA (reference sequence). This clonotype was observed a handful of times. Multiplex touch-down PCR with TRB-A/B primers amplified rearranged V-D-J TRB sequences. One entry per CDR3 protein results from TCRdb running MiXCR on the multiplex PCR reads. The sample includes some 4,200 distinct CDR3 sequences, around 38% of them seen just once. Peripheral blood genomic DNA, not sorted cells or RNA, was the template.

Sequenced material: blood. The chain uses TRBV20-1 and TRBJ2-1, with 8 bases fitting TRBD2. This receptor was taken from a human donor with a solid tumor. CDR3 region: CSATGGAAYNEQFF. In DNA form, the CDR3 reads TGCAGTGCCACCGGGGGGGCCGCCTACAATGAGCAGTTCTTC.